This T cell receptor (beta chain) was documented in a study of control samples from healthy donors and cancer patients. Assay: immunoSEQ multiplex PCR; the TCRdb copy retains only in-frame clones and omits some. The sample shows 180,000 or so clones, 80% to 95% of them seen only once. Trimming removed 0 bases from V and 2 bases from J, with 16 bases in between. The CDR3 consists of 17 residues. The germline V gene encodes CDR1 LNHDA and CDR2 SQIVND (reference sequence). This receptor was identified in a woman aged 55-69 years in good health. The chain is built from TRBV19 and TRBJ1-2; tentatively, D is TRBD1 (5 bases). Sequencing was done on a sample of blood. CDR3 protein: CASSIEVGTDYNYGYTF. As DNA, the CDR3 is TGTGCCAGTAGTATAGAAGTCGGGACGGACTACAACTATGGCTACACCTTC.